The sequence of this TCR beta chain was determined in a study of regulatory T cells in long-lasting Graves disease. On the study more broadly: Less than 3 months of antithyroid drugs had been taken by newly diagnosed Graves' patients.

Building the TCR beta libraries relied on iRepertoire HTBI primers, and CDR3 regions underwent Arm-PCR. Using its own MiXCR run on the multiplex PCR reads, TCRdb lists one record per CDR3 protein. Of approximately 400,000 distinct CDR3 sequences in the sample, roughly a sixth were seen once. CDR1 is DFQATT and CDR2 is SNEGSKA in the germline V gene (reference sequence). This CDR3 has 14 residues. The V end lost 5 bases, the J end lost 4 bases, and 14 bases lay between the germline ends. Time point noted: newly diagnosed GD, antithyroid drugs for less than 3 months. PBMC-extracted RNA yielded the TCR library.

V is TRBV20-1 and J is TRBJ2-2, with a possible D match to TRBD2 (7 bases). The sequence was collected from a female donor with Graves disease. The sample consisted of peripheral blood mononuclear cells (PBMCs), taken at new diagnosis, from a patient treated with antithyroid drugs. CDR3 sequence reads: CSALRGGTTGELFF. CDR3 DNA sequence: TGCAGTGCTCTAAGGGGGGGAACCACCGGGGAGCTGTTTTTT.